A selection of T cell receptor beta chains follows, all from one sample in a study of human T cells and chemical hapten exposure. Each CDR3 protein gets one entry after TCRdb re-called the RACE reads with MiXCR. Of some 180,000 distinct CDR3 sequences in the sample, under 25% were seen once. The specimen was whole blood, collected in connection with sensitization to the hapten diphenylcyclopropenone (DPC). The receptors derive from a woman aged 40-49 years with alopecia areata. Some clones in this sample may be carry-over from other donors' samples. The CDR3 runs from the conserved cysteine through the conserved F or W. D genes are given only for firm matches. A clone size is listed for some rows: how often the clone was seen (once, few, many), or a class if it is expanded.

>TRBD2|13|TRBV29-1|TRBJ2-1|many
CSGGLAGGFEQFF
TGCAGCGGCGGACTAGCGGGAGGGTTCGAGCAGTTCTTC
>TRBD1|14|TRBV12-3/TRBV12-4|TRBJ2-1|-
CASSLQGAVNEQFF
TGTGCCAGCAGTTTACAGGGGGCCGTGAATGAGCAGTTCTTC
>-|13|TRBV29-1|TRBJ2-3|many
CSAHTRGADTQYF
TGCAGCGCCCATACTAGGGGGGCAGATACGCAGTATTTT
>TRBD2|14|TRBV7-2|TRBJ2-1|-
CASSTTAGAGEQFF
TGTGCCAGCAGCACGACGGCGGGAGCGGGTGAGCAGTTCTTC
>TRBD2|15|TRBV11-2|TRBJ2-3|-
CASSVIAGGTDTQYF
TGTGCCAGCAGCGTAATAGCGGGAGGTACAGATACGCAGTATTTT
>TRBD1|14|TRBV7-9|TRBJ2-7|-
CASSYGQGTGEQYF
TGTGCCAGCAGCTATGGACAGGGGACGGGCGAGCAGTACTTC
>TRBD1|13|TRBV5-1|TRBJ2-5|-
CASSPTGGQTQYF
TGCGCCAGCAGCCCGACAGGGGGCCAGACCCAGTACTTC
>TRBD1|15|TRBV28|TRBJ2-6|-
CASCPTGAGANVLTF
TGTGCCAGCTGCCCCACAGGGGCCGGGGCCAACGTCCTGACTTTC
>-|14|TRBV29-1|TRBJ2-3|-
CSVGGSIPTDTQYF
TGCAGCGTGGGGGGATCGATCCCCACAGATACGCAGTATTTT
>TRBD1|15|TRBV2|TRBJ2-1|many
CASSVGQGRNNEQFF
TGTGCCAGCAGCGTGGGACAGGGGAGAAACAATGAGCAGTTCTTC
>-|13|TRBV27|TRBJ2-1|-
CASSRAAYNEQFF
TGTGCCAGCAGTCGGGCAGCCTACAATGAGCAGTTCTTC
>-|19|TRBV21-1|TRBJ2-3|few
CASSNSSSGRGGIPDTQYF
TGTGCCAGCAGCAATAGTTCTAGCGGGAGAGGCGGGATCCCAGATACGCAGTATTTT
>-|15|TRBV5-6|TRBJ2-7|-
CASISSGGSFHEQYF
TGTGCCAGCATCTCGTCCGGGGGTTCGTTCCACGAGCAGTACTTC
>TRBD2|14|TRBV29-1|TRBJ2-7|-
CSVKGLAGTYEQYF
TGCAGCGTTAAGGGACTAGCGGGAACCTACGAGCAGTACTTC
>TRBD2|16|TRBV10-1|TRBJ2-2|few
CASSIRGRAFTGELFF
TGCGCCAGCAGTATACGCGGGAGGGCGTTCACCGGGGAGCTGTTTTTT
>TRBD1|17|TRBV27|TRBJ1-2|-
CASSFAGQGGSNYGYTF
TGTGCCAGCAGTTTTGCCGGACAGGGCGGATCTAACTATGGCTACACCTTC
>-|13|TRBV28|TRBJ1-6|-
CASRWVENSPLHF
TGTGCCAGCAGATGGGTAGAGAATTCACCCCTCCACTTT
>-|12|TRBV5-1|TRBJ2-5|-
CASSWGGETQYF
TGCGCCAGCAGCTGGGGTGGGGAGACCCAGTACTTC
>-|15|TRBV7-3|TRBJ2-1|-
CASSQGDFSYNEQFF
TGTGCCAGCAGCCAGGGGGACTTCTCCTACAATGAGCAGTTCTTC
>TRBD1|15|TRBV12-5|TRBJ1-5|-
CASGLVTGTSQPQHF
TGTGCTAGTGGTTTGGTGACAGGGACCAGTCAGCCCCAGCATTTT
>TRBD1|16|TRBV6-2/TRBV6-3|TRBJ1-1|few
CASSSPGTVRNTEAFF
TGTGCCAGCAGTTCCCCCGGGACAGTACGGAACACTGAAGCTTTCTTT
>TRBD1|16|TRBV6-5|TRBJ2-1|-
CASSTGQGRTYNEQFF
TGTGCCAGCAGTACGGGACAGGGGAGAACCTACAATGAGCAGTTCTTC
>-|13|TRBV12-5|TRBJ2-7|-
CASGPGSWGEQYF
TGTGCTAGTGGTCCCGGATCGTGGGGAGAGCAGTACTTC
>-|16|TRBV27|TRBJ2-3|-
CASSLLQGRLADTQYF
TGTGCCAGCAGTCTCCTACAGGGTCGACTCGCAGATACGCAGTATTTT
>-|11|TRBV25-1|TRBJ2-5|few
CASRLAETQYF
TGTGCCAGCAGACTCGCAGAGACCCAGTACTTC
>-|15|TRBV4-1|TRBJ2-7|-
CASSHRGASPYEQYF
TGCGCCAGCAGCCACAGGGGTGCCTCACCATACGAGCAGTACTTC
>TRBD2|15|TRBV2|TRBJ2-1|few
CASSDGRSSYNEQFF
TGTGCCAGCAGTGACGGGAGGAGCTCCTACAATGAGCAGTTCTTC
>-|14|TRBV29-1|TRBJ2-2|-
CSVDRRQTLGELFF
TGCAGCGTTGACCGGAGACAAACTCTCGGGGAGCTGTTTTTT
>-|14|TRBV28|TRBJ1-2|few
CASFPQGRIEGYTF
TGTGCCAGCTTCCCCCAGGGGCGCATTGAAGGCTACACCTTC
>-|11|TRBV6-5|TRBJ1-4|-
CASTQREKLFF
TGTGCCAGCACCCAGCGGGAAAAACTGTTTTTT
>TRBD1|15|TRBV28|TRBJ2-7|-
CASISPPGQGYEQYF
TGTGCCAGCATCTCCCCGCCGGGACAGGGCTACGAGCAGTACTTC
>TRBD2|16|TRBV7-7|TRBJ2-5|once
CASSFGTSRRAETRYF
TGTGCTAGCAGCTTCGGGACTAGCCGGCGGGCAGAGACCCGGTACTTC
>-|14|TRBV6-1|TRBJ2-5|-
CASSEALRRETQYF
TGTGCCAGCAGTGAAGCGCTCCGCCGCGAGACCCAGTACTTC
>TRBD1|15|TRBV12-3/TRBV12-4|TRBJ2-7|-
CASSLGQGAGYEQYF
TGTGCCAGCAGCCTAGGACAGGGGGCGGGCTACGAGCAGTACTTC
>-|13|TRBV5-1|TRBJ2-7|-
CASSPQASYEQYF
TGCGCCAGCAGCCCCCAGGCATCCTACGAGCAGTACTTC
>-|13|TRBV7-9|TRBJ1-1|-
CASSLSDPTEAFF
TGTGCCAGCAGCTTATCCGACCCCACTGAAGCTTTCTTT
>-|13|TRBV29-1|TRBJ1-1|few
CSVEWSQNTEAFF
TGCAGCGTTGAGTGGTCTCAGAACACTGAAGCTTTCTTT
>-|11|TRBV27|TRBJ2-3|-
CASKTTDTQYF
TGTGCCAGCAAAACGACAGATACGCAGTATTTT
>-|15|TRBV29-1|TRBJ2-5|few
CSVEVGRVRQETQYF
TGCAGCGTTGAAGTGGGTAGGGTGAGGCAAGAGACCCAGTACTTC
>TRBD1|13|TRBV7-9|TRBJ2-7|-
CAITAGGSYEQYF
TGTGCCATAACTGCAGGGGGCTCCTACGAGCAGTACTTC
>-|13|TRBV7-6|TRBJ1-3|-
CASSPAPGNTIYF
TGTGCCAGCAGCCCTGCGCCCGGAAACACCATATATTTT
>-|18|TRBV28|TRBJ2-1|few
CASSLFVGGLRENNEQFF
TGTGCCAGCAGTTTGTTTGTGGGGGGACTGCGAGAGAACAATGAGCAGTTCTTC
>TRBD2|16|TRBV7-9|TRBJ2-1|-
CASSLGAGGPYNEQFF
TGTGCCAGCAGCTTAGGAGCGGGAGGCCCATATAATGAGCAGTTCTTC
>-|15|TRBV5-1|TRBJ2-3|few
CASSFVGPPPDTQYF
TGCGCCAGCAGCTTCGTGGGACCCCCCCCGGATACGCAGTATTTT
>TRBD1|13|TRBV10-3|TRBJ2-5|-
CAIRHRGRETQYF
TGTGCCATCAGGCACAGGGGACGCGAGACCCAGTACTTC
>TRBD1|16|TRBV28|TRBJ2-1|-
CASSSEGTGAFREQFF
TGTGCCAGCAGTTCAGAGGGGACAGGGGCTTTTCGTGAGCAGTTCTTC
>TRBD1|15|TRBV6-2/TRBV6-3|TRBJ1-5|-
CASSQTGGGNQPQHF
TGTGCCAGCAGCCAGACAGGGGGCGGCAATCAGCCCCAGCATTTT
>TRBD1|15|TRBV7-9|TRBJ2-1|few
CASRVTGSVVNEQFF
TGTGCCAGCAGAGTGACAGGGTCCGTCGTCAATGAGCAGTTCTTC
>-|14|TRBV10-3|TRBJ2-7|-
CAIATGSSAYEQYF
TGTGCCATCGCGACGGGGTCCTCAGCGTACGAGCAGTACTTC
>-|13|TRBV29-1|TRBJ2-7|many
CSAEGPGAYEQYF
TGCAGCGCCGAAGGTCCAGGGGCCTACGAGCAGTACTTC
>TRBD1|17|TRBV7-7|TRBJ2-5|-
CASSLVEGQGAVETQYF
TGTGCTAGCAGCTTAGTAGAGGGACAGGGGGCTGTAGAGACCCAGTACTTC
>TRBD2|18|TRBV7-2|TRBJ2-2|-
CASSLGLAGVGYTGELFF
TGTGCCAGCAGCTTAGGGCTAGCGGGAGTTGGGTACACCGGGGAGCTGTTTTTT